This passage covers 7 T cell receptor beta chains from one sample sequenced in a study of Graves' ophthalmopathy and Graves' hyperthyroidism. TCR beta CDR3 amplification used RNA transcripts. First-round RT-PCR used HTBI primers; second-round multiplex PCR followed. One entry per CDR3 protein, called by TCRdb with MiXCR from the multiplex PCR reads. Of hundreds of thousands of distinct CDR3 sequences in the sample, about 24% are singletons; the top ten hold around 6.5%. Sequencing was performed on peripheral blood. The receptors come from a woman younger than 30 with stable Graves' hyperthyroidism. Some clones in this sample may be carry-over from other donors' samples.

This chain joins TRBV4-1 and TRBJ1-1; D may be TRBD1 (5 bases). The CDR3 length is 18 residues. Deletions cut 0 bases from V and 1 base from J, with 18 bases between. Germline assignment: CDR1 MGHRA and CDR2 YSYEKL. CDR3 coding DNA: TGCGCCAGCAGCCAAGATAGGCAGGGTACGTATGGGAACACTGAAGCTTTCTTT. Translated, it gives CASSQDRQGTYGNTEAFF.

This clonotype was seen only a few times. CDR3 region: CASSQEEGWKTQYF. Written as DNA, the CDR3 is TGTGCCAGCAGCCAAGAGGAGGGGTGGAAGACCCAGTACTTC. The chain uses TRBV3-1 and TRBJ2-5, with D perhaps matching TRBD2 (6 bases). V lost 0 bases and J 6 bases, leaving 11 bases between the germline ends. The germline V gene has CDR1 LGHDT and CDR2 YNNKEL (reference sequence). The CDR3 is 14 residues long.

The V and J genes are TRBV5-1 and TRBJ1-2; D is possibly TRBD1 (6 bases). The CDR3 spans 14 residues. V was clipped by 4 bases and J by 4 bases, with 14 bases between them. Germline V gene data show CDR1 as SGHRS and CDR2 as YFSETQ. CDR3: CASSPEQGRYGYTF. CDR3 DNA: TGCGCCAGCAGCCCCGAACAGGGTCGCTATGGCTACACCTTC.

This clonotype has at least ten counts. V usage is TRBV4-2 and J usage is TRBJ1-3; D gene unclear. V dropped 2 bases and J dropped 2 bases, with 13 bases sitting between them. The CDR3 runs to 16 residues. Germline-derived CDR1 and CDR2 are LGHNA and YNFKEQ. The CDR3 DNA is TGTGCCAGCAGCCAAACGGTCCTGAACACTGGAAACACCATATATTTT. It encodes CASSQTVLNTGNTIYF.

The chain employs TRBV27 and TRBJ1-2; TRBD1 matches 10 bases. After removal of 2 bases from V and 2 bases from J, the junction contained 8 bases not matched to a gene. The germline CDR1 and CDR2 sequences are MNHEY and SMNVEV (reference sequence). The CDR3 length is 17 residues. The CDR3 sequence is CASSLVGQGGWNYGYTF. In DNA form, the CDR3 reads TGTGCCAGCAGTTTAGTTGGACAGGGGGGATGGAACTATGGCTACACCTTC.

This clonotype has ten or more counts. V is TRBV7-9 and J is TRBJ1-1, with D unresolved. V was cut by 0 bases and J by 1 base, with 9 bases left in between. The CDR3 extends over 15 amino acids. Germline lookup yields CDR1 SEHNR and CDR2 FQNEAQ (reference sequence). The CDR3 sequence: CASSLAKQKNTEAFF. The CDR3 DNA reads TGTGCCAGCAGCTTAGCGAAGCAGAAGAACACTGAAGCTTTCTTT. Combining the CDR3 with reference TRBV7-9 and TRBJ1-1 gives the whole variable domain DTGVSQNPRHKITKRGQNVTFRCDPISEHNRLYWYRQTLGQGPEFLTYFQNEAQLEKSRLLSDRFSAERPKGSFSTLEIQRTEQGDSAMYLCASSLAKQKNTEAFFGQGTRLTVV.

This clonotype has a count of ten or more. This rearrangement joins TRBV30 to TRBJ2-7; D tentatively fits TRBD1 or TRBD2 (5 bases each). The V gene lost 1 base and the J gene lost 7 bases, with 14 bases spanning the gap. From germline, CDR1 is GTSNPN and CDR2 SVGIG (reference sequence). This CDR3 is built from 13 residues. CDR3 sequence reads: CAWSGDPVGEQYF. CDR3 nucleotides: TGTGCCTGGAGTGGGGACCCCGTGGGAGAGCAGTACTTC.